What follows are 6 T cell receptor beta chains derived from one specimen sequenced in a study of blood T cell repertoires in COVID-19. Generated by immunoSEQ multiplex PCR, the TCRdb table keeps only in-frame clones and is missing some. The sample has approximately 97,000 clones, 80% to 90% seen once; the top ten hold 18%. The source material was peripheral blood. Every receptor here comes from a woman older than 75 with acute or convalescent COVID-19.

The genes are TRBV2 and TRBJ2-1, with D possibly matching TRBD2 (6 bases). The CDR3 is 14 residues long. Trimming pared 5 bases from V and 4 bases from J, leaving 12 bases between. Looked up from germline, CDR1 is SNHLY and CDR2 is FYNNEI. The CDR3 coding sequence is TGTGCCAGCAGTCCGACTAGAGTTTACAATGAGCAGTTCTTC. Translation gives CASSPTRVYNEQFF.

This clone was seen once. Germline and junction disagree at one end, which may indicate a read error. The J gene is TRBJ2-7, the V gene TRBV5-1; perhaps TRBD1 as D (5 bases). The CDR3 is 14 amino acids. Looked up from germline, CDR1 is SGHRS and CDR2 is YFSETQ. CDR3 loop: CASSLVGLSSEQYF. The CDR3 DNA reads TGCGCCAGCAGCTTGGTGGGGCTCTCCTCCGAGCAGTACTTC. The variable domain in full, with the rest retrieved from reference TRBV5-1 and TRBJ2-7, is KAGVTQTPRYLIKTRGQQVTLSCSPISGHRSVSWYQQTPGQGLQFLFEYFSETQRNKGNFPGRFSGRQFSNSRSEMNVSTLELGDSALYLCASSLVGLSSEQYFGPGTRLTVT.

The chain uses TRBV19 and TRBJ2-3; TRBD1 matches 7 bases. Losses at the gene ends were 1 base for V and 3 bases for J; bases not matched to a gene: 4. Germline V gene data show CDR1 as LNHDA and CDR2 as SQIVND (reference sequence). This CDR3 has 15 residues. The CDR3 sequence: CASSIGGRGTDTQYF. The CDR3, as DNA: TGTGCCAGTAGTATAGGAGGCAGGGGGACAGATACGCAGTATTTT.

V and J are TRBV6-5 and TRBJ1-1; 7 nucleotides match TRBD1. With 10 bases clipped from V and 2 bases from J, the junction kept 7 bases outside the gene matches. This CDR3 is 13 amino acids long. Germline CDR1 is MNHEY and CDR2 is SVGAGI. The CDR3 nucleotides are TGTGCCACAACCGGGACAGACAACACTGAAGCTTTCTTT. Translation: CATTGTDNTEAFF.

This clone was detected only a few times. V usage is TRBV14 and J usage is TRBJ2-5, with 8 nucleotides matching TRBD2. The CDR3 is 18 amino acids. Looked up from germline, CDR1 is SGHDN and CDR2 is FVKESK. V lost 1 base to trimming and J lost 2 bases; unmatched junction nucleotides: 12. Here the CDR3 DNA reads TGTGCCAGCAGCCAAGTAAGGGCCGGGAGGGGCCTGCAAGAGACCCAGTACTTC. Its translation: CASSQVRAGRGLQETQYF.

The V gene is TRBV6-1, the J gene TRBJ2-3; tentatively, D is TRBD1 (5 bases). This CDR3 region has 17 residues. V was clipped by 4 bases and J by 6 bases, with 23 bases between them. CDR1 is MNHNS, CDR2 SASEGT, per germline. As DNA, the CDR3 is TGTGCCAGCAGTGTAAGGGGCCAAGCCATACCGGCGGATACGCAGTATTTT. Its translation is CASSVRGQAIPADTQYF.